Listed below are T cell receptor beta chains from one sample, sequenced in a study of vaccination effects on CD4 cells after COVID-19. Sequencing was performed with immunoSEQ multiplex PCR; in TCRdb, only in-frame clones are kept and a portion is missing. The sample has roughly 65,000 clones, 65% to 85% seen once; the top ten hold 2.8%. These receptors have no known antigen. The sample in question was CD4+ T cells from PBMCs cultured with HCoV-NL63 spike peptides, obtained before COVID-19 vaccination. The receptors were sampled from a human donor who received a COVID-19 vaccine. Each CDR3 is given with its conserved first and last residue. Fields, in order: clone size, D gene, V gene, J gene, CDR3 DNA, CDR3 protein. The D gene is left open where the match is weak. Expanded clones are given a class, and other clones once, few, many or no size at all.

-,TRBD1,TRBV5-1,TRBJ2-5,TGCGCCAGCAGCAAAAGACAGGGGCGCGAAGAGACCCAGTACTTC,CASSKRQGREETQYF
-,TRBD1,TRBV9,TRBJ1-4,TGTGCCAGCAGCGTAGGGGACAGGGTGGGAACTAATGAAAAACTGTTTTTT,CASSVGDRVGTNEKLFF
-,-,TRBV6-4,TRBJ2-1,TGTGCCAGCAAGGTCTCCTACAATGAGCAGTTCTTC,CASKVSYNEQFF
few,-,TRBV3-1/TRBV3-2,TRBJ1-1,TGTGCCAGCAGGGACGACCGAGGGGGGACTGAAGCTTTCTTT,CASRDDRGGTEAFF
-,-,TRBV7-3,TRBJ2-3,TGTGCCAGCAGCCGGGACCTTAGCACAGATACGCAGTATTTT,CASSRDLSTDTQYF
-,TRBD2,TRBV7-3,TRBJ2-2,TGTGCCAGCAGCTCCAACGGCGGGGGGGCAGGAACCGGGGAGCTGTTTTTT,CASSSNGGGAGTGELFF
few,-,TRBV2,TRBJ2-5,TGTGCCAGCAGTTGGCCGGCAGGTGGGAGGGAGACCCAGTACTTC,CASSWPAGGRETQYF
-,-,TRBV5-1,TRBJ2-5,TGCGCCAGCAGCTTGGTTGGCGGGGCCGCCAGTAAGACCCAGTACTTC,CASSLVGGAASKTQYF
-,-,TRBV24-1,TRBJ2-4,TGTGCCACCAGTGATTTTAGGTCTGGGGGCAAAAACATTCAGTACTTC,CATSDFRSGGKNIQYF
-,-,TRBV5-1,TRBJ2-6,TGCGCCAGCAGCTTGTATATCTCTGGGGCCAACGTCCTGACTTTC,CASSLYISGANVLTF
once,-,TRBV5-4,TRBJ2-3,TGTGCCAGCAGCTTGGACAGGACAGATACGCAGTATTTT,CASSLDRTDTQYF
few,-,TRBV28,TRBJ1-1,TGTGCCAGCAGTTTATACGGGAACACTGAAGCTTTCTTT,CASSLYGNTEAFF
few,TRBD1,TRBV25-1,TRBJ1-3,TGTGCCAGCAGCCTCGGGACAGGGGCTGGAAACACCATATATTTT,CASSLGTGAGNTIYF
-,TRBD1,TRBV6-5,TRBJ1-2,TGTGCCAGCAGTAGGACAGGGTCGGACTATGGCTACACCTTC,CASSRTGSDYGYTF
-,TRBD1,TRBV2,TRBJ1-5,TGTGCCAGCAAAAGACAGGGGGCTGGGAGCAATCAGCCCCAGCATTTT,CASKRQGAGSNQPQHF
-,TRBD1,TRBV2,TRBJ1-6,TGTGCCAGCAGCGTACAGGGGGCCAATAATTCACCCCTCCACTTT,CASSVQGANNSPLHF
-,-,TRBV12-5,TRBJ1-1,TGTGCTAGTGGTTTGGAAGAGAACACTGAAGCTTTCTTT,CASGLEENTEAFF
-,TRBD1,TRBV12-5,TRBJ1-2,TGTGCTAGTGGCTCCGGGACAGGTTATGGCTACACCTTC,CASGSGTGYGYTF
-,TRBD1,TRBV28,TRBJ2-5,TGTGCCAGCACCCAACAGGGGTTGGAGACCCAGTACTTC,CASTQQGLETQYF
-,TRBD1,TRBV3-1/TRBV3-2,TRBJ1-1,TGTGCCGGAGGACGGGCCGTGAACCAGGGGGGTAGTATAGATGAAGCTTTCTTT,CAGGRAVNQGGSIDEAFF
once,TRBD1,TRBV10-3,TRBJ2-1,TGTGCCATCAGATACGGGACAGCCTACAATGAGCAGTTCTTC,CAIRYGTAYNEQFF
-,-,TRBV6-5,TRBJ1-6,TGTGCCAGCAGCAGGCAGAGCTCCTATAATTCACCCCTCCACTTT,CASSRQSSYNSPLHF
-,-,TRBV6-5,TRBJ1-1,TGTGCCAGCAGTTACTCAGAGAACACTGAAGCTTTCTTT,CASSYSENTEAFF
-,-,TRBV7-8,TRBJ2-5,TGTGCCAGCAGCCTCATGGGGGGGGCGGTAAAGACCCAGTACTTC,CASSLMGGAVKTQYF
-,-,TRBV18,TRBJ1-1,TGTGCCAGCTCCAGGACTGATGGCACTGAAGCTTTCTTT,CASSRTDGTEAFF
-,-,TRBV6-4,TRBJ1-4,TGTGCCAGCAGTGACCGCAAAGGGATAGAAGAAAAACTGTTTTTT,CASSDRKGIEEKLFF
-,-,TRBV7-2,TRBJ2-3,TGTGCCAGCAGCCCCCCGGGTTCGGCCACAGATACGCAGTATTTT,CASSPPGSATDTQYF
-,TRBD2,TRBV6-2/TRBV6-3,TRBJ2-1,TGTGCCAGCAGCCCTAGGCCGACTAGCGGGAGTAGGAATGAGCAGTTCTTC,CASSPRPTSGSRNEQFF
-,TRBD2,TRBV24-1,TRBJ2-1,TGTGCCACCAGTCGACTAGCGGGGGGGCCGGCAAGTGAGCAGTTCTTC,CATSRLAGGPASEQFF
-,TRBD1,TRBV7-2,TRBJ2-5,TGTGCCAGCAGCTTAGCGCTACAGGGGAGAGAGACCCAGTACTTC,CASSLALQGRETQYF
-,-,TRBV2,TRBJ1-2,TGTGCCAGCAGTGAAGAGATAAGGATCTATGGCTACACCTTC,CASSEEIRIYGYTF
-,TRBD1,TRBV19,TRBJ1-5,TGTGCCAGTAGTATAGACGGACAGGGCTTTGACGGCAATCAGCCCCAGCATTTT,CASSIDGQGFDGNQPQHF
-,TRBD1,TRBV6-4,TRBJ1-6,TGTGCCAGCAGTGAGGACAGGGTGGAAAATTCACCCCTCCACTTT,CASSEDRVENSPLHF
-,-,TRBV5-1,TRBJ1-4,TGCGCCAGCAGCCTTTTTGGGGGCGCGGGTGAAAAACTGTTTTTT,CASSLFGGAGEKLFF
few,-,TRBV5-4,TRBJ1-1,TGTGCCAGCAGCTTGACGAGGAACACTGAAGCTTTCTTT,CASSLTRNTEAFF
-,-,TRBV24-1,TRBJ2-1,TGTGCCACCAGTGATCGCCTTGAACCCCTCTATGAGCAGTTCTTC,CATSDRLEPLYEQFF
-,-,TRBV5-1,TRBJ1-3,TGCGCCAGCAGCTTCGACGCCATCTCTGGAAACACCATATATTTT,CASSFDAISGNTIYF
-,TRBD1,TRBV12-3/TRBV12-4,TRBJ1-6,TGTGCCAGCAGGGGACAGGGAAGATCACCCCTCCACTTT,CASRGQGRSPLHF
-,-,TRBV12-3/TRBV12-4,TRBJ2-5,TGTGCCAGCAGTCCAGTGTATGGGGAGACCCAGTACTTC,CASSPVYGETQYF
-,-,TRBV6-5,TRBJ2-5,TGTGCCAGCAGTAGGGAAGGGACAAGAAAAGAGACCCAGTACTTC,CASSREGTRKETQYF
-,-,TRBV6-6,TRBJ2-2,TGTGCCAGCAGCCGGCCGACAGCGACGAACACCGGGGAGCTGTTTTTT,CASSRPTATNTGELFF
-,-,TRBV11-2,TRBJ1-1,TGTGCCAGCAGCTTAGGGCAGATGAACACTGAAGCTTTCTTT,CASSLGQMNTEAFF
few,TRBD2,TRBV7-3,TRBJ2-2,TGTGCCAGCAGCTTAGGCGGGGGGCAAACCGGGGAGCTGTTTTTT,CASSLGGGQTGELFF
-,TRBD2,TRBV7-8,TRBJ2-1,TGTGCCAGCAGCTTAGAGCGCGGACTAGCGGGGGGGCCCTGGAATGAGCAGTTCTTC,CASSLERGLAGGPWNEQFF
-,TRBD1,TRBV7-3,TRBJ2-2,TGTGCCAGCAGCTTAGCAGGGGGCGGGACCGGGGAGCTGTTTTTT,CASSLAGGGTGELFF